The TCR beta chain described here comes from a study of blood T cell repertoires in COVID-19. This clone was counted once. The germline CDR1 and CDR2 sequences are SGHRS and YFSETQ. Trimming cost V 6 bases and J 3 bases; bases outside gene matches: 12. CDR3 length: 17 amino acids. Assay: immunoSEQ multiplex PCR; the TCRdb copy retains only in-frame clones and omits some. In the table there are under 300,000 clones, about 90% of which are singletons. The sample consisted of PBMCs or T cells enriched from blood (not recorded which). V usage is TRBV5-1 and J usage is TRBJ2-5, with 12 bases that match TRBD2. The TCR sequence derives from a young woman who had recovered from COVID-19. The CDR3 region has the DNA TGCGCCAGCAATCACGTACTAGCGGGAGGAAAAGAAGAGACCCAGTACTTC. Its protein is CASNHVLAGGKEETQYF.